This note documents a single T cell receptor beta chain sequence. The antigen is unknown. Unrecorded immune exposures were likely, despite nominal health at sampling. CDR3 length: 15 residues. The germline V and J ends were trimmed by 2 bases and 3 bases, with 13 bases remaining between them. Germline V gives CDR1 LNHDA, CDR2 SQIVND (reference sequence). The PCR made use of 60 Vbeta and 13 Jbeta primers. Sequencing used immunoSEQ multiplex PCR; TCRdb keeps in-frame clones, though not all of them. Here the sample spans 150,000 to 200,000 clones, around two thirds being singletons. This specimen belongs to a study of cytomegalovirus exposure and HLA in healthy donors. Study results and limitations: A few chains tied to CMV proved CMV antigen-specific in vitro. Beyond CMV serostatus, there was no information to go on about immune exposure.

The clonotype originates from a man in his fifties in good health and CMV-seronegative. Sequences were obtained from PBMCs. The chain links TRBV19 to TRBJ1-1; D may be TRBD1 (5 bases). The CDR3 sequence: CASSIIHKGDTEAFF. In DNA, the CDR3 is TGTGCCAGTAGTATAATCCACAAAGGGGACACTGAAGCTTTCTTT.